The clone carrying this T cell receptor (beta chain) was seen a handful of times. Its specificity is not known. With 4 bases clipped from V and 3 bases from J, the junction kept 5 bases outside the gene matches. The CDR3 length is 14 residues. Germline V gene data show CDR1 as MNHEY and CDR2 as SVGAGI. One entry per CDR3 protein results from TCRdb running MiXCR on the PCR reads. The profile covers under 800,000 distinct CDR3 sequences, with about 25% appearing a single time and about 0.84% taken by the ten largest. This sample is drawn from a study of molecular identifiers for immune sequencing clone quantification. Overall study findings and caveats: Clonotypes surpassing 20 RNA copies contained over 99% of effector molecules, versus under 1% in naive cells.

Naive CD8 T cells were sorted as CD8+CD4-CCR7+CD45RA+. Source material: naive CD8+ T cells from blood, with Jurkat cell RNA spiked in. Subset described: FACS-sorted CD8+CD4-CCR7+CD45RA+ naive T cells. The TCR comes from a human donor in good health. Some libraries in this study had Jurkat cell RNA spiked in. The V gene is TRBV6-5, the J gene TRBJ1-1; 7 bases are shared with TRBD1. The CDR3 coding sequence is TGTGCCAGCAGTTCCGGGACAGTCTACACTGAAGCTTTCTTT. Translation: CASSSGTVYTEAFF.